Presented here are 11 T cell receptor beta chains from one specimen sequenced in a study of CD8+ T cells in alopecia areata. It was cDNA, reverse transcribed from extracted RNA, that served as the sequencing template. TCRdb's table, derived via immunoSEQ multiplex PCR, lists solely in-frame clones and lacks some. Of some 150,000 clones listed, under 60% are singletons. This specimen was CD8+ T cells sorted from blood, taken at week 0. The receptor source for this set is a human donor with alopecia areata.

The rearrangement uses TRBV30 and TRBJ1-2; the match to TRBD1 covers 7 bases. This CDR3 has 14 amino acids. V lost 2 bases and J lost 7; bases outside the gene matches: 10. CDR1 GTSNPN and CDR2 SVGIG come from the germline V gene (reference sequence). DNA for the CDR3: TGTGCCTGGAGTTTAATAGGGAGACAGGGTGGCTACACCTTC. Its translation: CAWSLIGRQGGYTF.

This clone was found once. The CDR3 DNA reads TGTGCCAGCAGCCTCAGGGGGGTGAACACTGAAGCTTTCTTT. Translated, it gives CASSLRGVNTEAFF. This chain joins TRBV9 and TRBJ1-1, with 7 bases lining up with TRBD1. V dropped 4 bases and J dropped 0; count of bases not matched to a gene: 3. The CDR3 has 14 amino acids. From germline, CDR1 is SGDLS and CDR2 YYNGEE.

The CDR3 sequence: CASTGTSLVKEQFF. CDR3 DNA: TGCGCCAGCACGGGGACTAGCTTGGTTAAAGAGCAGTTCTTC. V is TRBV5-1 and J is TRBJ2-1; 9 bases align to TRBD2. This CDR3 is 14 amino acids long. V lost 6 bases to trimming and J lost 10 bases; unmatched junction nucleotides: 11. CDR1 is SGHRS and CDR2 is YFSETQ in the germline V gene.

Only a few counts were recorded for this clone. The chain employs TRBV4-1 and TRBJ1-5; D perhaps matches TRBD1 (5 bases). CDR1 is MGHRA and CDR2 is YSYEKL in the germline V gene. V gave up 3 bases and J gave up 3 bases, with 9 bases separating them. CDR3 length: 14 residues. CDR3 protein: CASSQARVNQPQHF. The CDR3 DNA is TGCGCCAGCAGCCAGGCCAGGGTCAATCAGCCCCAGCATTTT.

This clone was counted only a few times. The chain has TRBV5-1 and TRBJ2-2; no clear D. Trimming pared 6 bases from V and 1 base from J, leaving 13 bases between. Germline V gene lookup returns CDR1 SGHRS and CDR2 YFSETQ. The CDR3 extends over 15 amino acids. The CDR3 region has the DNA TGCGCCAGCACCCTGGGTCAGATGAACACCGGGGAGCTGTTTTTT. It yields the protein CASTLGQMNTGELFF.

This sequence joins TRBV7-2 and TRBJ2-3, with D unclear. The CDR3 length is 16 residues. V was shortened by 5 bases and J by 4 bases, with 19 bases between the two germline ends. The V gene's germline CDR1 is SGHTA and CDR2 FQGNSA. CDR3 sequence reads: CASSLGSPPGADTQYF. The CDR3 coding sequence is TGTGCCAGCAGCCTCGGATCACCCCCCGGCGCAGATACGCAGTATTTT.

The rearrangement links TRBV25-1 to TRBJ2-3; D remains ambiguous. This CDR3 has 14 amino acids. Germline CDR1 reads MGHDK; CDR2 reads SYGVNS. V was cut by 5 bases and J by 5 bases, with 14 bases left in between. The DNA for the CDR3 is TGTGCCAGCAGTAGCTACCAATCCAGAGATACGCAGTATTTT. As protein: CASSSYQSRDTQYF.

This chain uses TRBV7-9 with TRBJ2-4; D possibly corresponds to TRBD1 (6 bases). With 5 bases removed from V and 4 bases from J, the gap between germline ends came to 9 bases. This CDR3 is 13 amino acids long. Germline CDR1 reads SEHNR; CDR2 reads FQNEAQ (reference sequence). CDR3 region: CASSLGQKNIQYF. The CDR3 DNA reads TGTGCCAGCAGCCTCGGACAGAAAAACATTCAGTACTTC.

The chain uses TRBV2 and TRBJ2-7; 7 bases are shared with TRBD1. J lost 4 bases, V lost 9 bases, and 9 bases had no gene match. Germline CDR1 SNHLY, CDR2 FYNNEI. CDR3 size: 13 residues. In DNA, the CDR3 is TGTGCCAGTAGAAAGGGGGCATCTTACGAGCAGTACTTC. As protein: CASRKGASYEQYF.

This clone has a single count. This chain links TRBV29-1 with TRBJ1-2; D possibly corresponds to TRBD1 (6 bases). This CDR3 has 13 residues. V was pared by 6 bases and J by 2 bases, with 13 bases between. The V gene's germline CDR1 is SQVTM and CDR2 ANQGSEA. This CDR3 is CSVPNRENYGYTF. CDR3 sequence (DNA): TGCAGCGTCCCAAACAGGGAAAACTATGGCTACACCTTC.

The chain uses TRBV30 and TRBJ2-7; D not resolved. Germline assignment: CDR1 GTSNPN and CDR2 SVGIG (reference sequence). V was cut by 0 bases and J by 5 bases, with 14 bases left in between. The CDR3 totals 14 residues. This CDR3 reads CAWSVNPVRNEQYF. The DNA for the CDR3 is TGTGCCTGGAGTGTAAACCCGGTGAGAAACGAGCAGTACTTC.